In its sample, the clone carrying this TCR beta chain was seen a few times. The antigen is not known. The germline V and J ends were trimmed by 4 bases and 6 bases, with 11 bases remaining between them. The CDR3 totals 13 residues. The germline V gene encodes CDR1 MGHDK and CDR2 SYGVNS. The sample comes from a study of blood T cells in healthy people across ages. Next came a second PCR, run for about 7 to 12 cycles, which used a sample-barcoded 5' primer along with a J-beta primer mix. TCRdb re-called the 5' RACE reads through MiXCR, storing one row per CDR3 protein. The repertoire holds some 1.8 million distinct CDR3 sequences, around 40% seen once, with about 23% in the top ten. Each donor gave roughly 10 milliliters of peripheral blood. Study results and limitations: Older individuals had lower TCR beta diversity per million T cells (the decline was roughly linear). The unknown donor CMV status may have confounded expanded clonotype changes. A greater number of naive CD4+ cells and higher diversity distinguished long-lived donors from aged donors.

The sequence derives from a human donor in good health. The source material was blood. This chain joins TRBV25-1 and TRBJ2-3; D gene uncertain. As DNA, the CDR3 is TGTGCCAGCAGTGCCCCCGCTCGGGATACGCAGTATTTT. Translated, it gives CASSAPARDTQYF.